A single sample gave rise to the 19 T cell receptor beta chains below, sequenced in a study of T cells in Graves' hyperthyroidism and ophthalmopathy. Amplified regions were TCR beta CDR3 sequences from RNA transcripts. First-round RT-PCR of the TCR CDR3 relied on the HTBI primer set. From the multiplex PCR reads, TCRdb called clonotypes with MiXCR, one entry per CDR3 protein. The sample lists about 600,000 distinct CDR3 sequences, approximately 16% occurring once. Sequencing was done on a sample of blood. The source of these receptors is a woman between 35 and 50 years old with Graves' ophthalmopathy.

This clonotype showed up many times. The J gene is TRBJ2-7, the V gene TRBV24-1; tentative D call: TRBD2 (5 bases). This CDR3 comprises 12 residues. Germline values: CDR1 KGHDR, CDR2 SFDVKD. Trimming took 9 bases from V and 3 from J, leaving 11 bases between them. The CDR3 DNA is TGTGCCACCTACCGGGAATACTACGAGCAGTACTTC. Protein product: CATYREYYEQYF.

This clonotype was counted at least ten times. The chain carries TRBV2 and TRBJ2-3, with a weak D call TRBD1 (6 bases). In germline, CDR1 is SNHLY, CDR2 FYNNEI. The ends were cut back, 4 bases at V and 1 base at J, with 9 bases in the middle. CDR3 size: 14 residues. The DNA for the CDR3 is TGTGCCAGCAGTGCGGACAGACGCACAGATACGCAGTATTTT. Encoded protein: CASSADRRTDTQYF.

The sample holds many counts of this clonotype. The chain couples TRBV2 to TRBJ2-3; 11 nucleotides agree with TRBD2. This CDR3 comprises 16 residues. V was pared by 6 bases and J by 5 bases, with 10 bases of the junction left unmatched. The V gene's germline CDR1 is SNHLY and CDR2 FYNNEI. This chain's CDR3 is CASRGSGRAGEDTQYF. The CDR3 coding sequence is TGTGCCAGCAGAGGTAGCGGGAGGGCCGGGGAAGATACGCAGTATTTT.

Concerning this clonotype itself: A single base separates this from a much larger clone, so it may be a read error. The chain joins TRBV6-2 or TRBV6-3 to TRBJ2-3, with a possible D match to TRBD2 (6 bases). The CDR3 runs 15 residues. Per the germline V gene, CDR1 is MNHEY and CDR2 is SVGEGT. The CDR3 sequence is CASSPPAGFTGTQYF. CDR3 nucleotide sequence: TGTGCCAGCAGCCCTCCGGCGGGATTCACAGGTACGCAGTATTTT.

This clonotype has at least ten counts. The rearrangement uses TRBV30 and TRBJ2-1; no firm D call. The CDR3 has 13 amino acids. Germline V gene data show CDR1 as GTSNPN and CDR2 as SVGIG (reference sequence). Trimming pared 2 bases from V and 2 bases from J, leaving 7 bases between. The CDR3 DNA reads as TGTGCCTGGAGTCGAAACACCTACAATGAGCAGTTCTTC. Its translation: CAWSRNTYNEQFF.

This clonotype was recorded once. This chain links TRBV20-1 with TRBJ2-1, with TRBD1 matching over 7 bases. V was pared by 6 bases and J by 2 bases, with 10 bases of the junction left unmatched. The CDR3 totals 15 residues. CDR1 is DFQATT, CDR2 SNEGSKA, per germline (reference sequence). CDR3 amino acids: CSASPGQSPYNEQFF. The CDR3 coding sequence is TGCAGTGCCTCGCCGGGACAGAGTCCCTACAATGAGCAGTTCTTC.

This clonotype was detected ten times or more. V and J are TRBV12-3 or TRBV12-4 and TRBJ1-1, with D maybe TRBD1 (6 bases). The CDR3 is 13 amino acids. Trimming removed 7 bases at V and 1 base at J, with 10 bases between. The CDR3 spells CASIRTENTEAFF. CDR3 bases: TGTGCCAGCATTCGGACAGAGAACACTGAAGCTTTCTTT.

The chain is built from TRBV5-1 and TRBJ1-1; tentative D call: TRBD1 (6 bases). Germline V gives CDR1 SGHRS, CDR2 YFSETQ. The CDR3 has 17 residues. V was cut by 4 bases and J by 0 bases, with 19 bases left in between. The CDR3 coding sequence is TGCGCCAGCAGCCCGACCGGGACGACAGGTCTGAACACTGAAGCTTTCTTT. This sequence encodes CASSPTGTTGLNTEAFF.

Only a few counts were recorded for this clonotype. The chain has TRBV29-1 and TRBJ2-1, with D tentatively TRBD1 or TRBD2 (5 bases each). This CDR3 contains 15 residues. V was shortened by 4 bases and J by 3 bases, with 16 bases between the two germline ends. Germline values: CDR1 SQVTM, CDR2 ANQGSEA. The CDR3 sequence is CSVGDGDRNYNEQFF. The CDR3, as DNA: TGCAGCGTTGGGGATGGGGACCGCAACTACAATGAGCAGTTCTTC.

The chain uses TRBV29-1 and TRBJ2-2; unclear D gene. The CDR3 has 15 residues. Germline assignment: CDR1 SQVTM and CDR2 ANQGSEA. V was clipped by 5 bases and J by 0 bases, with 13 bases between them. CDR3 protein: CSVRRSQANTGELFF. The CDR3 DNA follows: TGCAGCGTTCGTCGATCTCAAGCGAACACCGGGGAGCTGTTTTTT.

This clonotype has only a few counts. V is TRBV2 and J is TRBJ1-1; 9 positions match TRBD1. The CDR3 has 14 residues. Germline V gives CDR1 SNHLY, CDR2 FYNNEI. After removal of 4 bases from V and 5 bases from J, the junction contained 5 bases not matched to a gene. The CDR3 loop reads CASSVQGARTEAFF. Written as DNA, the CDR3 is TGTGCCAGCAGTGTACAGGGGGCGCGTACTGAAGCTTTCTTT.

A few counts support this clonotype. The chain is built from TRBV20-1 and TRBJ1-5; unclear D gene. Between the trimmed V and J ends, which lost 2 bases and 4 bases, there was a span of 15 bases. CDR3 length: 15 residues. Germline V lookup: CDR1 DFQATT, CDR2 SNEGSKA (reference sequence). The CDR3 reads CSARIGSSNNQPQHF. The DNA of the CDR3 is TGCAGTGCTAGAATCGGGTCCTCAAATAATCAGCCCCAGCATTTT.

V is TRBV29-1 and J is TRBJ2-3; TRBD2 agrees at 16 bases. This CDR3 has 23 amino acids. From germline, CDR1 is SQVTM and CDR2 ANQGSEA. The J segment lost 1 base and the V segment lost 6 bases, leaving 25 bases of the junction unmatched. The chain's CDR3 is CSVGEGRVAPGLAGGPGTDTQYF. The DNA of the CDR3 is TGCAGCGTCGGGGAGGGGAGGGTGGCACCGGGACTAGCGGGAGGGCCAGGCACAGATACGCAGTATTTT.

CDR3 nucleotide sequence: TGTGCCAGCACCCTTGCGGGAACATCCTACGAGCAGTACTTC. Amino acid sequence: CASTLAGTSYEQYF. The chain couples TRBV12-3 or TRBV12-4 to TRBJ2-7; possible D gene TRBD2, 6 bases. V shed 7 bases and J shed 1 base, with 14 bases lying between them. The CDR3 contains 14 residues.

This clonotype has more than one count but fewer than ten. V is TRBV27 and J is TRBJ1-2; TRBD1 might be the D (5 bases). CDR1 is MNHEY and CDR2 is SMNVEV in the germline V gene (reference sequence). With 8 bases removed from V and 2 bases from J, the gap between germline ends came to 18 bases. This CDR3 comprises 15 residues. The CDR3 is CASSPGGGGNYGYTF. The CDR3 DNA is TGTGCCAGCTCTCCGGGGGGGGGAGGAAACTATGGCTACACCTTC.

This clonotype was observed a few times. This sequence joins TRBV11-3 and TRBJ2-2, with TRBD2 as a possible D gene (5 bases). This CDR3 spans 14 amino acids. Germline V gives CDR1 SGHNT, CDR2 YENEEA. Between the trimmed V and J ends, which lost 6 bases and 7 bases, there was a span of 15 bases. The CDR3 DNA sequence: TGTGCCAGCAGGGCGGGCCTAGCCGACGGGGAGCTGTTTTTT. Amino acids: CASRAGLADGELFF.

The chain uses TRBV9 and TRBJ1-1, with 11 positions matching TRBD1. The CDR3 consists of 17 residues. V lost 3 bases to trimming and J lost 6 bases; unmatched junction nucleotides: 13. CDR1 SGDLS and CDR2 YYNGEE come from the germline V gene. The CDR3: CASSAQAGPGQGAEAFF. The CDR3 region has the DNA TGTGCCAGCAGCGCACAAGCCGGCCCGGGACAGGGGGCTGAAGCTTTCTTT.

This clonotype appeared many times. The chain carries TRBV3-1 and TRBJ2-7; 9 bases are a match to TRBD2. Per germline, CDR1 LGHDT and CDR2 YNNKEL (reference sequence). There are 14 residues in the CDR3. V gave up 5 bases and J gave up 5 bases; unmatched junction bases: 7. The CDR3 reads CASSYSGSVNEQYF. CDR3 nucleotide sequence: TGTGCCAGCAGCTATAGCGGGAGTGTCAACGAGCAGTACTTC.

J is TRBJ2-7 and V is TRBV29-1; D perhaps matches TRBD1 (6 bases). The CDR3 extends over 12 amino acids. V lost 3 bases and J lost 6, with 12 bases in between. Germline V gene lookup returns CDR1 SQVTM and CDR2 ANQGSEA. CDR3 bases: TGCAGCGTTGAGGGGGCAAATGGCGAGCAGTACTTC. It is translated as CSVEGANGEQYF.